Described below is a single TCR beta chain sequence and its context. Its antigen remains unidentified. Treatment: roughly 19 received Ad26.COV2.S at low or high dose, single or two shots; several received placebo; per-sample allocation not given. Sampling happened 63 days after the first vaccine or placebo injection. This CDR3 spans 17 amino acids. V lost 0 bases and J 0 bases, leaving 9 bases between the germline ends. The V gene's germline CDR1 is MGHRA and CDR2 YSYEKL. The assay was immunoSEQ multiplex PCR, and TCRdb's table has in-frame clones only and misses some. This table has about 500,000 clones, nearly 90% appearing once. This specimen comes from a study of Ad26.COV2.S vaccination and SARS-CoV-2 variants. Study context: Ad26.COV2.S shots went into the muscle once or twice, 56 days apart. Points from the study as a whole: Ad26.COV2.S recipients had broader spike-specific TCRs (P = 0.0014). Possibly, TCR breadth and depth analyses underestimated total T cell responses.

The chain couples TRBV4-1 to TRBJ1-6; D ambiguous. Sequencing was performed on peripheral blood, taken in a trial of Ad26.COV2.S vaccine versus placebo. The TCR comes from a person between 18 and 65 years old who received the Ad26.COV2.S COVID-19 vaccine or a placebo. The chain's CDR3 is CASSQEVMGSYNSPLHF. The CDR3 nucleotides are TGCGCCAGCAGCCAAGAAGTCATGGGCTCCTATAATTCACCCCTCCACTTT.